A selection of T cell receptor beta chains follows, all from one sample in a study of cytomegalovirus exposure and HLA in healthy donors. The protocol was immunoSEQ multiplex PCR, while the TCRdb copy is restricted to in-frame clones and leaves out a portion. The sample shows roughly 99,000 clones, roughly 82% of them seen only once. The sequencing sample was made of PBMCs. These receptor sequences come from a young man in good health and CMV-seropositive. CDR3s include the opening cysteine and the closing phenylalanine or tryptophan.

>TRBJ1-1|TRBV7-8
CASTVQPNTEAFF
>TRBJ1-2|TRBV4-1
CASSQTGVGGYTF
>TRBJ2-5|TRBV6-5
CASSGLAGETQYF
>TRBJ1-2|TRBV6-1
CASREGQVIWGYTF
>TRBJ1-5|TRBV7-9
CSSASQTEGQPQHF
>TRBJ1-2|TRBV12-5
CASGEDRGPYYGYTF
>TRBJ1-4|TRBV14
CASSQRGSNEKLFF
>TRBJ1-2|TRBV11-2
CASSPGTGSYGYTF
>TRBJ2-7|TRBV30
CAWRHRGQGQYF
>TRBJ1-2|TRBV15
CATSRYGARANYGYTF
>TRBJ2-5|TRBV2
CASSSRQGQETQYF
>-|TRBV19
CASSKLRGGYEQYF
>TRBJ2-5|TRBV12-5
CASGFGSGAEGETQYF
>TRBJ1-2|TRBV30
CAWTGGDYGYTF
>TRBJ2-3|TRBV6-5
CASRRSDTQYF
>TRBJ1-2|TRBV6-6
CASSQTGGRYGYTF
>TRBJ2-5|TRBV2
CASSEYRGGETQYF
>TRBJ1-3|TRBV6-1
CASSVGTAGNTIYF